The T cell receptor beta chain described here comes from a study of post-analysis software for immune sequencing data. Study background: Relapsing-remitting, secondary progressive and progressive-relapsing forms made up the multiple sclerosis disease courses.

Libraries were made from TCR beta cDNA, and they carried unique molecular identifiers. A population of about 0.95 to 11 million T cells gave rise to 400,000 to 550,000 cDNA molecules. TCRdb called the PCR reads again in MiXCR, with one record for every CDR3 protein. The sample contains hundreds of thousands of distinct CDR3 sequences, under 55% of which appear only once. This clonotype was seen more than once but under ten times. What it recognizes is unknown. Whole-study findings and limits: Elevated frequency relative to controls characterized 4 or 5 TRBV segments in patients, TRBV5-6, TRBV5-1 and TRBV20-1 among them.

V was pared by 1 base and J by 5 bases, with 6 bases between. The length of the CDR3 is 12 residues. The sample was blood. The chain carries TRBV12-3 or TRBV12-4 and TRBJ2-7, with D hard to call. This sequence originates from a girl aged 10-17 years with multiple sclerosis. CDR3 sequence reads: CASSLVEDEQYF. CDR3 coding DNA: TGTGCCAGCAGTTTAGTTGAGGACGAGCAGTACTTC.